The 14 T cell receptor beta chains in this list originate from one sample, sequenced in a study of cytomegalovirus exposure and HLA in healthy donors. Both 60 Vbeta primers and 13 Jbeta primers went into the PCR. The protocol was immunoSEQ multiplex PCR, while the TCRdb copy is restricted to in-frame clones and leaves out a portion. Of around 200,000 clones in the sample, under 85% are singletons; the top ten hold 10%. Sequencing was done on a sample of PBMCs. The receptors originated from a woman aged 50 to 65 in good health and CMV-seropositive.

The sample holds one count of this clone. CDR3 sequence: CASSTGGAEEKLFF. CDR3 in DNA: TGTGCCAGCTCAACAGGGGGCGCAGAGGAAAAACTGTTTTTT. The V and J genes are TRBV18 and TRBJ1-4, with 9 bases identical to TRBD1. Unmatched junction bases numbered 6, after V lost 5 bases and J lost 8 bases. Germline assignment: CDR1 KGHSH and CDR2 LQKENI. The CDR3 contains 14 residues. The variable domain in full, with the rest retrieved from reference TRBV18 and TRBJ1-4, is NAGVMQNPRHLVRRRGQEARLRCSPMKGHSHVYWYRQLPEEGLKFMVYLQKENIIDESGMPKERFSAEFPKEGPSILRIQQVVRGDSAAYFCASSTGGAEEKLFFGSGTQLSVL.

The chain employs TRBV19 and TRBJ1-1; tentative D call: TRBD1 (5 bases). V gave up 7 bases and J gave up 6 bases, with 12 bases separating them. The CDR3 contains 12 residues. Looked up from germline, CDR1 is LNHDA and CDR2 is SQIVND (reference sequence). The CDR3 loop reads CASTEGTPEAFF. Written as DNA, the CDR3 is TGTGCCAGTACGGAGGGGACCCCTGAAGCTTTCTTT.

The chain joins TRBV4-3 to TRBJ1-2; 7 bases fit TRBD1. Germline CDR1 is LGHNA and CDR2 is YSLEER. V was clipped by 2 bases and J by 4 bases; unmatched bases: 7. This CDR3 contains 15 residues. Here the CDR3 reads CASSQFRGQIYGYTF. DNA for the CDR3: TGCGCCAGCAGCCAATTTAGGGGACAGATCTATGGCTACACCTTC.

The chain has TRBV15 and TRBJ1-2; TRBD1 is a possible D gene (5 bases). V was trimmed by 4 bases and J by 4 bases, leaving 13 bases between them. Germline CDR1 LNHNV, CDR2 YYDKDF (reference sequence). This CDR3 has 14 residues. CDR3 protein: CATSTHRSLYGYTF. The CDR3 DNA reads as TGTGCCACCAGCACCCACAGGAGTCTCTATGGCTACACCTTC.

This clone has only a few counts. V gene TRBV5-6 combines with J gene TRBJ2-5; D is unresolved. The germline V and J ends were trimmed by 0 bases and 1 base, with 7 bases remaining between them. Per germline, CDR1 SGHDT and CDR2 YYEEEE. The CDR3 runs to 14 residues. Here the CDR3 reads CASSLDNPQETQYF. The CDR3 nucleotides read TGTGCCAGCAGCTTGGACAACCCCCAAGAGACCCAGTACTTC.

This clone was seen only once. V usage is TRBV5-1 and J usage is TRBJ2-7, with TRBD2 matching over 8 bases. Germline values: CDR1 SGHRS, CDR2 YFSETQ. Trimming removed 2 bases from V and 4 bases from J; junction bases left unmatched: 5. CDR3 size: 14 residues. For the CDR3, the DNA is TGCGCCAGCAGCTTTCGGGGGGGGATGTACGAGCAGTACTTC. Translated, it gives CASSFRGGMYEQYF. Filled out from reference TRBV5-1 and TRBJ2-7, the complete variable domain reads KAGVTQTPRYLIKTRGQQVTLSCSPISGHRSVSWYQQTPGQGLQFLFEYFSETQRNKGNFPGRFSGRQFSNSRSEMNVSTLELGDSALYLCASSFRGGMYEQYFGPGTRLTVT.

V and J are TRBV6-5 and TRBJ2-7; no clear D. The CDR3 extends over 15 amino acids. The germline V gene encodes CDR1 MNHEY and CDR2 SVGAGI. The V and J ends lost 5 bases and 6 bases respectively, with 20 bases between them. The CDR3 DNA reads TGTGCCAGCAGTCCCGCGGATCGGGTCTTGGGCGAGCAGTACTTC. Translating gives CASSPADRVLGEQYF.

The V and J genes are TRBV27 and TRBJ2-5; 7 positions agree with TRBD1. CDR1 and CDR2 from the germline V gene are MNHEY and SMNVEV (reference sequence). The V segment lost 5 bases and the J segment 3 bases; nucleotides outside the gene matches: 9. CDR3 size: 15 residues. As DNA, the CDR3 is TGTGCCAGCAGTCGCCCCGGACAGGCTAAAGAGACCCAGTACTTC. This sequence encodes CASSRPGQAKETQYF.

This chain uses TRBV5-1 with TRBJ1-1, with a weak D call TRBD1 (6 bases). CDR3 length: 15 amino acids. Germline lookup yields CDR1 SGHRS and CDR2 YFSETQ. Trimming stripped 0 bases from V and 4 bases from J, with 13 bases between. The CDR3 DNA is TGCGCCAGCAGCTTGGACAGGGAAGGTCGCACTGAAGCTTTCTTT. Protein product: CASSLDREGRTEAFF. Looking up the rest from reference TRBV5-1 and TRBJ1-1 gives the full variable domain: KAGVTQTPRYLIKTRGQQVTLSCSPISGHRSVSWYQQTPGQGLQFLFEYFSETQRNKGNFPGRFSGRQFSNSRSEMNVSTLELGDSALYLCASSLDREGRTEAFFGQGTRLTVV.

CDR3 DNA sequence: TGTGCCATCAGTGGGAGAGGGTCTGGCTATGGCTACACCTTC. Translation gives CAISGRGSGYGYTF. The chain employs TRBV10-3 and TRBJ1-2; D gene unclear. Trimming removed 4 bases at V and 4 bases at J, with 13 bases between. This CDR3 comprises 14 residues. Germline assignment: CDR1 ENHRY and CDR2 SYGVKD.

The V and J genes are TRBV5-1 and TRBJ2-7; 7 bases align to TRBD1. The CDR3 is 14 amino acids. Trimming at V came to 6 bases and at J to 2 bases, leaving 8 bases not matched to a gene. Germline V gene data show CDR1 as SGHRS and CDR2 as YFSETQ. CDR3 sequence: CASTSGTATYEQYF. DNA of the CDR3: TGCGCCAGCACCTCCGGGACAGCTACCTACGAGCAGTACTTC.

CDR3 protein: CASSLSQQDTQYF. The CDR3 region has the DNA TGTGCCAGCAGCCTCAGTCAACAAGATACGCAGTATTTT. The chain has TRBV11-2 and TRBJ2-3; no clear D gene. Germline V gives CDR1 SGHAT, CDR2 FQNNGV. The CDR3 consists of 13 residues. V lost 5 bases and J 5 bases, leaving 11 bases between the germline ends.

This clone was detected once. V and J are TRBV28 and TRBJ1-2; perhaps TRBD1 as D (6 bases). In germline, CDR1 is MDHEN, CDR2 SYDVKM. The CDR3 extends over 12 amino acids. V was shortened by 1 base and J by 8 bases, with 8 bases between the two germline ends. CDR3 amino acids: CASSLSGAGYTF. CDR3 bases: TGTGCCAGCAGTTTATCAGGGGCCGGCTACACCTTC.

The chain is built from TRBV6-6 and TRBJ1-3, with unresolved D. CDR1 is MNHNY and CDR2 is SVGAGI in the germline V gene (reference sequence). The CDR3 is made up of 14 amino acids. The V and J ends lost 3 bases and 6 bases respectively, with 12 bases between them. The CDR3 sequence is CASSYEGSTNTIYF. The DNA of the CDR3 is TGTGCCAGCAGTTATGAGGGCAGCACAAACACCATATATTTT.